The 32 T cell receptor beta chains presented below share a single source sample, sequenced in a study of T cells in Graves' hyperthyroidism and ophthalmopathy. Amplified TCR beta CDR3 regions derived from RNA transcripts. Researchers ran a first-round RT-PCR on the TCR CDR3 using the HTBI primer set. TCRdb processed the multiplex PCR reads anew with MiXCR; each CDR3 protein has one entry. Of fewer than 550,000 distinct CDR3 sequences listed, approximately 25% were seen once; the top ten hold over 9%. Sequencing was carried out using blood. The receptors come from a woman aged 25 to 39 with Graves' ophthalmopathy.

This clonotype was counted many times. The chain couples TRBV11-3 to TRBJ2-5; the D gene could be TRBD1 or TRBD2 (5 bases each). The CDR3 runs 15 residues. Germline values: CDR1 SGHNT, CDR2 YENEEA. The germline V and J ends were trimmed by 4 bases and 0 bases, with 12 bases remaining between them. The DNA for the CDR3 is TGTGCCAGCAGCTACGACCTGGGACACCAAGAGACCCAGTACTTC. As protein: CASSYDLGHQETQYF.

This clonotype came up many times. The chain has TRBV7-9 and TRBJ1-2; no clear D gene. This CDR3 is 13 amino acids long. The V and J ends lost 4 bases and 7 bases respectively, with 13 bases between them. Germline V gene sequence: CDR1 SEHNR, CDR2 FQNEAQ (reference sequence). The CDR3 DNA sequence: TGTGCCAGCAGCTCAGACTATTTCGGTGGCTACACCTTC. This gives the protein CASSSDYFGGYTF.

This clonotype was found many times. The genes are TRBV20-1 and TRBJ1-6; no clear D. The CDR3 consists of 15 residues. In germline, CDR1 is DFQATT, CDR2 SNEGSKA (reference sequence). Trimming shortened V by 3 bases and J by 7 bases, and 16 bases separated the two germline ends. The CDR3: CSASVNGVGNSPLHF. CDR3 coding DNA: TGCAGTGCTAGTGTGAACGGAGTTGGGAATTCACCCCTCCACTTT.

In its sample, this clonotype was seen a few times. The chain couples TRBV19 to TRBJ1-1; D gene uncertain. The CDR3 length is 13 residues. With 1 base removed from V and 5 bases from J, the gap between germline ends came to 8 bases. Germline V gene sequence: CDR1 LNHDA, CDR2 SQIVND (reference sequence). The CDR3 sequence is CASSIGHGTEAFF. The CDR3 nucleotides are TGTGCCAGTAGTATAGGCCATGGGACTGAAGCTTTCTTT.

This clonotype was seen ten or more times. The CDR3 loop is CASSIQPNYGYTF. The CDR3 DNA follows: TGTGCCAGCAGTATACAGCCTAACTATGGCTACACCTTC. The chain couples TRBV7-2 to TRBJ1-2; no definite D call. This CDR3 spans 13 amino acids. V lost 6 bases and J lost 0, with 8 bases in between. CDR1 and CDR2 from the germline V gene are SGHTA and FQGNSA.

There are many counts of this clonotype. The CDR3 loop is CASSSGGVMDTEAFF. Here the CDR3 DNA reads TGCGCCAGCAGCTCGGGAGGAGTTATGGACACTGAAGCTTTCTTT. The chain links TRBV5-1 to TRBJ1-1; D remains unclear. The germline V and J ends were trimmed by 3 bases and 3 bases, with 15 bases remaining between them. CDR3 length: 15 amino acids. Per the germline V gene, CDR1 is SGHRS and CDR2 is YFSETQ.

This clonotype was detected only a few times. The chain uses TRBV3-1 and TRBJ1-1, with D maybe TRBD1 (5 bases). This CDR3 is 15 amino acids long. The ends were cut back, 1 base at V and 4 bases at J, with 13 bases in the middle. Looked up from germline, CDR1 is LGHDT and CDR2 is YNNKEL (reference sequence). The DNA of the CDR3 is TGTGCCAGCAGCCAAGCTTGGGCAGGGCCCACTGAAGCTTTCTTT. The encoded protein is CASSQAWAGPTEAFF.

V gene TRBV28 combines with J gene TRBJ2-7; tentative D call: TRBD2 (5 bases). In germline, CDR1 is MDHEN, CDR2 SYDVKM. V lost 3 bases and J 2 bases, leaving 14 bases between the germline ends. The CDR3 has 15 residues. The CDR3: CASSLGWGATYEQYF. The DNA of the CDR3 is TGTGCCAGCAGTTTGGGGTGGGGAGCTACCTACGAGCAGTACTTC. Drawing the rest from reference TRBV28 and TRBJ2-7, the complete variable domain is DVKVTQSSRYLVKRTGEKVFLECVQDMDHENMFWYRQDPGLGLRLIYFSYDVKMKEKGDIPEGYSVSREKKERFSLILESASTNQTSMYLCASSLGWGATYEQYFGPGTRLTVT.

The chain carries TRBV19 and TRBJ1-5; no definite D call. This CDR3 is 15 amino acids long. Germline assignment: CDR1 LNHDA and CDR2 SQIVND (reference sequence). Between the trimmed V and J ends, which lost 5 bases and 0 bases, there was a span of 11 bases. The CDR3 spells CASSSVGNSNQPQHF. The CDR3 DNA is TGTGCCAGTAGTTCCGTCGGGAATAGCAATCAGCCCCAGCATTTT.

V is TRBV12-3 or TRBV12-4 and J is TRBJ1-5, with TRBD1 as a possible D gene (5 bases). This CDR3 spans 16 amino acids. The V end was cut by 0 bases, the J end by 3 bases, with 12 bases between. The CDR3 sequence is CASSLAGNRYNQPQHF. The DNA for the CDR3 is TGTGCCAGCAGTTTAGCGGGAAACAGGTACAATCAGCCCCAGCATTTT.

In its sample, this clonotype was seen many times. The chain recombines TRBV9 with TRBJ1-2; D perhaps matches TRBD1 (5 bases). Germline loops: CDR1 SGDLS, CDR2 YYNGEE. Trimming removed 4 bases from V and 5 bases from J, with 15 bases in between. This CDR3 is built from 14 residues. The CDR3 DNA sequence: TGTGCCAGCAGCCCTAGACAGAGCGGGTATGGCTACACCTTC. Translating it yields CASSPRQSGYGYTF. Variable domain in full (rest from reference TRBV9 and TRBJ1-2): DSGVTQTPKHLITATGQRVTLRCSPRSGDLSVYWYQQSLDQGLQFLIQYYNGEERAKGNILERFSAQQFPDLHSELNLSSLELGDSALYFCASSPRQSGYGYTFGSGTRLTVV.

This clonotype was counted at least ten times. The DNA for the CDR3 is TGTGCCAGCAGCTTGAACCCGGGACAACACTACGAGCAGTACTTC. It yields the protein CASSLNPGQHYEQYF. This rearrangement joins TRBV5-6 to TRBJ2-7; maybe TRBD1 (6 bases). CDR1 is SGHDT and CDR2 is YYEEEE in the germline V gene. Trimming cost V 1 base and J 3 bases, with 14 bases left between them. The CDR3 loop spans 15 amino acids.

The V and J genes are TRBV20-1 and TRBJ2-7; the match to TRBD2 covers 7 bases. J gave up 1 base and V 5 bases, and 8 bases lay outside the gene matches. This CDR3 is built from 14 residues. Germline-derived CDR1 and CDR2 are DFQATT and SNEGSKA (reference sequence). The CDR3, as DNA: TGCAGTGCTGGGGGTCTAGCGGATTCCTACGAGCAGTACTTC. Protein product: CSAGGLADSYEQYF.

This clonotype was found many times. This chain connects TRBV12-3 or TRBV12-4 to TRBJ1-1, with D hard to call. CDR3 length equals 11 residues. With 5 bases removed from V and 7 bases from J, the gap between germline ends came to 8 bases. The CDR3 protein is CASSPGSEAFF. The CDR3 bases are TGTGCCAGCAGTCCCGGGAGTGAAGCTTTCTTT.

This clonotype was seen many times. The chain combines TRBV18 with TRBJ1-5, with D possibly being TRBD1 (5 bases). Germline V gene lookup returns CDR1 KGHSH and CDR2 LQKENI. The CDR3 loop spans 14 amino acids. V was cut by 0 bases and J by 7 bases, with 10 bases left in between. The CDR3 protein is CASSPPSGGQPQHF. DNA of the CDR3: TGTGCCAGCTCACCACCGTCGGGGGGACAGCCCCAGCATTTT.

This clonotype has ten or more counts. The chain recombines TRBV12-3 or TRBV12-4 with TRBJ2-7; 10 bases match TRBD2. The CDR3 loop spans 14 amino acids. The ends lost 6 bases at V and 2 bases at J; junction bases unmatched: 4. Here the CDR3 DNA reads TGTGCCAGCAGGGAGCGGGGGGGCGCCTACGAGCAGTACTTC. It is translated as CASRERGGAYEQYF.

This clonotype has only a few counts. V usage is TRBV6-2 or TRBV6-3 and J usage is TRBJ2-5; D may be TRBD2 (5 bases). Germline CDR1 MNHEY, CDR2 SVGEGT. Trimming took 8 bases from V and 3 from J, leaving 19 bases between them. The CDR3 totals 15 residues. CDR3 protein: CASLGSALGEETQYF. In DNA form, the CDR3 reads TGTGCCAGCCTAGGGAGTGCACTAGGTGAAGAGACCCAGTACTTC.

Many counts were recorded for this clonotype. The gene calls are TRBV7-2 and TRBJ1-1, with D tentatively TRBD1 (5 bases). CDR3 size: 13 residues. Germline V gene lookup returns CDR1 SGHTA and CDR2 FQGNSA. The ends were cut back, 1 base at V and 10 bases at J, with 13 bases in the middle. The CDR3 reads CASSLDAGLAAFF. The CDR3 DNA follows: TGTGCCAGCAGCTTAGATGCAGGGTTAGCAGCTTTCTTT.

The chain recombines TRBV11-1 with TRBJ2-2, with 9 bases fitting TRBD2. Trimming cost V 3 bases and J 2 bases; bases outside gene matches: 7. This CDR3 comprises 17 residues. The germline V gene has CDR1 SGHAT and CDR2 FQDESV (reference sequence). CDR3 sequence reads: CASSLPSGELNTGELFF. The CDR3 DNA reads as TGTGCCAGCAGCTTGCCTAGCGGGGAACTCAACACCGGGGAGCTGTTTTTT.

This clonotype was found a few times. The V and J genes are TRBV5-1 and TRBJ1-6, with D hard to call. The CDR3 runs to 15 residues. V gave up 0 bases and J gave up 10 bases, with 14 bases separating them. The germline V gene encodes CDR1 SGHRS and CDR2 YFSETQ. CDR3: CASSLAGRERSPLHF. CDR3 DNA sequence: TGCGCCAGCAGCTTGGCCGGGAGGGAACGCTCACCCCTCCACTTT.

The rearrangement uses TRBV14 and TRBJ2-5; 10 bases fit TRBD2. Looked up from germline, CDR1 is SGHDN and CDR2 is FVKESK. The CDR3 has 14 amino acids. Trimming at V came to 0 bases and at J to 5 bases, leaving 0 bases not matched to a gene. CDR3 residues: CASSQEAGGETQYF. The CDR3 DNA follows: TGTGCCAGCAGCCAAGAAGCGGGAGGGGAGACCCAGTACTTC.

The chain is built from TRBV7-9 and TRBJ2-2, with no clear D. The ends were cut back, 3 bases at V and 10 bases at J, with 9 bases in the middle. The length of the CDR3 is 12 residues. Germline values: CDR1 SEHNR, CDR2 FQNEAQ (reference sequence). The CDR3 coding sequence is TGTGCCAGCAGCTTTCGGGCAGAGGAGCTGTTTTTT. The encoded protein is CASSFRAEELFF. The full variable domain, rest sourced from reference TRBV7-9 and TRBJ2-2, is DTGVSQNPRHKITKRGQNVTFRCDPISEHNRLYWYRQTLGQGPEFLTYFQNEAQLEKSRLLSDRFSAERPKGSFSTLEIQRTEQGDSAMYLCASSFRAEELFFGEGSRLTVL.

This clonotype has a count of ten or more. The genes are TRBV20-1 and TRBJ1-1, with D tentatively TRBD1 (5 bases). The CDR3 is made up of 12 amino acids. Germline values: CDR1 DFQATT, CDR2 SNEGSKA (reference sequence). V was trimmed by 5 bases and J by 1 base, leaving 8 bases between them. The chain's CDR3 is CSAWDQNTEAFF. As DNA, the CDR3 is TGCAGTGCTTGGGACCAGAACACTGAAGCTTTCTTT.

There are many counts of this clonotype. The chain links TRBV2 to TRBJ2-6; D call uncertain. Trimming took off 6 bases at V and 0 bases at J, with 12 bases between the two ends. The germline V gene encodes CDR1 SNHLY and CDR2 FYNNEI. The CDR3 is 16 residues long. Here the CDR3 reads CASSENHGSGANVLTF. DNA of the CDR3: TGTGCCAGCAGCGAAAATCATGGCTCTGGGGCCAACGTCCTGACTTTC.

This clonotype was counted at least ten times. The rearrangement joins TRBV6-1 to TRBJ1-1, with a possible D match to TRBD1 (6 bases). V was shortened by 3 bases and J by 4 bases, with 15 bases between the two germline ends. The germline gives CDR1 MNHNS, CDR2 SASEGT. The CDR3 covers 15 residues. The CDR3: CASSDRGIARTEAFF. The CDR3 bases are TGTGCCAGCAGTGACAGGGGAATTGCCCGCACTGAAGCTTTCTTT.

This clonotype appeared many times. The gene calls are TRBV28 and TRBJ2-5; 13 nucleotides match TRBD2. This CDR3 spans 20 amino acids. The germline gives CDR1 MDHEN, CDR2 SYDVKM. The junction had 15 bases not matched to a gene; V was cut back by 4 bases and J by 1 base. CDR3 region: CASSYPLLAGGPGGQETQYF. The CDR3 DNA reads as TGTGCCAGCAGTTACCCCCTACTAGCGGGGGGGCCTGGGGGCCAAGAGACCCAGTACTTC. Filled out from reference TRBV28 and TRBJ2-5, the complete variable domain reads DVKVTQSSRYLVKRTGEKVFLECVQDMDHENMFWYRQDPGLGLRLIYFSYDVKMKEKGDIPEGYSVSREKKERFSLILESASTNQTSMYLCASSYPLLAGGPGGQETQYFGPGTRLLVL.

On this clonotype: This may come from a read error, since a much larger clone is one base off. The V and J genes are TRBV12-3 or TRBV12-4 and TRBJ2-3; D unclear. There are 11 residues in the CDR3. The V end was cut by 7 bases, the J end by 2 bases, with 4 bases between. The CDR3 region has the DNA TGTGCCAGCACCAACACAGATACGCAGTATTTT. This translates into CASTNTDTQYF.

This clonotype was seen many times. The chain links TRBV6-5 to TRBJ2-5; the D gene is possibly TRBD1 (5 bases). With 2 bases removed from V and 1 base from J, the gap between germline ends came to 14 bases. In germline, CDR1 is MNHEY, CDR2 SVGAGI. This CDR3 comprises 16 residues. In DNA, the CDR3 is TGTGCCAGCAGTTACCCAGTTGGGGCTGCCCAAGAGACCCAGTACTTC. Translated: CASSYPVGAAQETQYF.

This clonotype was observed many times. The rearrangement uses TRBV4-1 and TRBJ1-2; no definite D call. V gave up 0 bases and J gave up 8 bases, with 7 bases separating them. CDR1 is MGHRA, CDR2 YSYEKL, per germline. This CDR3 comprises 12 residues. The CDR3 sequence is CASSQDLDGYTF. The CDR3 DNA follows: TGCGCCAGCAGCCAAGATTTGGACGGCTACACCTTC.

This clonotype was counted only a few times. An end of the junction does not agree with germline; a read error may underlie this. V usage is TRBV5-1 and J usage is TRBJ2-7; D remains unclear. CDR3 length: 15 amino acids. Germline lookup yields CDR1 SGHRS and CDR2 YFSETQ. The CDR3 nucleotides read TGCGCCAACAGCTTTGAGAGTCCACAGCCCTACGAGCAGTACTTC. It codes for CANSFESPQPYEQYF.

There are many counts of this clonotype. V and J are TRBV6-5 and TRBJ2-4; 7 positions agree with TRBD1. This CDR3 has 14 residues. V shed 7 bases, J shed 9 bases, and the junction held 12 bases outside the gene matches. Germline V gene lookup returns CDR1 MNHEY and CDR2 SVGAGI. The CDR3 is CASISRGPGGIQYF. In nucleotides, the CDR3 is TGTGCCAGCATTAGCCGAGGGCCAGGGGGCATTCAGTACTTC.

This clonotype was counted at least ten times. This chain uses TRBV24-1 with TRBJ2-5; weak D call: TRBD1 (6 bases). Germline loops: CDR1 KGHDR, CDR2 SFDVKD. CDR3 size: 15 residues. Trimming took 2 bases from V and 4 from J, leaving 13 bases between them. CDR3 sequence (DNA): TGTGCCACCAGTGATTATTCCGGGACACCAGAGACCCAGTACTTC. Encoded protein: CATSDYSGTPETQYF.